Reported below is one T cell receptor (beta chain). The antigen remains undetermined. These data belong to a study of T cell responses to AZD1222 COVID-19 vaccine. The study, taken as a whole, reports: Females made up more of the donors, who were largely white British, and clonal diversity may have come out too low. Vaccine-associated CD4 TCRs ranged over spike, dominating at 160-218 and 743-854.

The V end was cut by 2 bases, the J end by 0 bases, with 13 bases between. This CDR3 is 16 amino acids long. The germline V gene has CDR1 SGHRS and CDR2 YFSETQ. Sequenced by immunoSEQ multiplex PCR; TCRdb stores in-frame clones only, minus some. This sample carries roughly 79,000 clones, 60% to 80% of them seen once, and the ten largest clones take around 21%. The TCR comes from an adult in good health. The sample in question was peripheral blood, obtained on day 0 of AZD1222 vaccination. The gene calls are TRBV5-1 and TRBJ2-3; D could derive from TRBD1 or TRBD2 (6 bases each). CDR3 region: CASSFSGQFSTDTQYF. CDR3 coding DNA: TGCGCCAGCAGCTTTAGCGGACAGTTTAGCACAGATACGCAGTATTTT.